The rows below give T cell receptor beta chains drawn from one sample of a study of CXCR3-negative and CXCR3-positive naive CD8 T cells. TCRdb re-called the 5' RACE reads and catalogs CDR3 proteins one per entry, DNA excluded. Here the sample table reports approximately 74,000 distinct CDR3 sequences. The sequencing sample was made of naive CXCR3- CD8+ T cells from blood. The origin of the receptors is a human donor in good health. Some clones in this sample may be carry-over from other donors' samples. CDR3s include the opening cysteine and the closing phenylalanine or tryptophan.

V gene	J gene	CDR3 protein
TRBV20-1	TRBJ2-5	CSARTVGAWIQQETQYF
TRBV29-1	TRBJ2-1	CSVVFSYNEQFF
TRBV12-3/TRBV12-4	TRBJ2-7	CASSLGTSYEQYF
TRBV29-1	TRBJ1-5	CSGKDGDQPQHF
TRBV4-3	TRBJ1-5	CASSQDDRIYQPQHF
TRBV20-1	TRBJ2-7	CSGRLAGSYEQYF
TRBV7-8	TRBJ2-2	CASSLSGQGGTGELFF
TRBV20-1	TRBJ1-2	CSAPSGDRGLPDGYTF
TRBV6-7	TRBJ2-5	CASATEGRHQETQYF
TRBV25-1	TRBJ2-5	CASNLGETQYF
TRBV7-3	TRBJ2-1	CASSSPASYNEQFF
TRBV27	TRBJ2-7	CASSLGQAFSEQYF
TRBV7-9	TRBJ1-2	CASSPVQGVHGYTF
TRBV14	TRBJ2-7	CASSQEVRTSYEQYF
TRBV28	TRBJ1-1	CASSSVGLNTEAFF
TRBV6-4	TRBJ2-6	CASSAASGAGANVLTF
TRBV12-3/TRBV12-4	TRBJ1-1	CASTLNTEAFF
TRBV29-1	TRBJ2-7	CSVEGILGWPAYEQYF
TRBV2	TRBJ1-2	CASNDGGGNYGYTF
TRBV28	TRBJ2-1	CASSLGVAGGPTYNEQFF
TRBV20-1	TRBJ2-3	CSARGGDTQYF
TRBV29-1	TRBJ1-2	CSVEVPTATNYGYTF
TRBV12-3/TRBV12-4	TRBJ2-7	CASRTGTFEQYF
TRBV6-5	TRBJ2-3	CASSYYQGGDTQYF
TRBV7-2	TRBJ2-1	CASSLEPWGDEQFF
TRBV29-1	TRBJ2-1	CSVEWVAGGPAGEQFF
TRBV3-1	TRBJ1-2	CASSQNPGQRKVYGYTF
TRBV5-6	TRBJ2-7	CASSLGDTSYEQYF
TRBV29-1	TRBJ1-2	CSVLTTEQDYGYTF
TRBV5-8	TRBJ2-1	CASSLVVGRISSYNEQFF
TRBV7-2	TRBJ2-2	CASRTGGVTGELFF
TRBV7-3	TRBJ2-1	CASSYSGGPYNEQFF
TRBV29-1	TRBJ1-3	CSVVSGNTIYF
TRBV11-1	TRBJ2-1	CASSLAAYNEQFF
TRBV29-1	TRBJ2-3	CSVAGLAGWGSSTDTQYF
TRBV7-9	TRBJ2-7	CASSSGDFFVYEQYF
TRBV6-2/TRBV6-3	TRBJ1-1	CTSTWSPPNTEAFF
TRBV12-3/TRBV12-4	TRBJ2-7	CASSRNQGAYRYEQYF
TRBV27	TRBJ1-5	CASSLSGRGSNQPQHF
TRBV29-1	TRBJ1-1	CSVEGTIQGLGTEAFF
TRBV4-1	TRBJ2-7	CASSQRQRYEQYF
TRBV6-5	TRBJ2-7	CASGFFSYEQYF
TRBV28	TRBJ2-7	CASRDRVIYEQYF
TRBV12-3/TRBV12-4	TRBJ2-7	CASSPVTSDEQYF
TRBV18	TRBJ2-3	CASSLSGTSWADTQYF
TRBV25-1	TRBJ2-7	CASQRENTHEQYF
TRBV7-6	TRBJ2-1	CASSPHPSSGTTYNEQFF